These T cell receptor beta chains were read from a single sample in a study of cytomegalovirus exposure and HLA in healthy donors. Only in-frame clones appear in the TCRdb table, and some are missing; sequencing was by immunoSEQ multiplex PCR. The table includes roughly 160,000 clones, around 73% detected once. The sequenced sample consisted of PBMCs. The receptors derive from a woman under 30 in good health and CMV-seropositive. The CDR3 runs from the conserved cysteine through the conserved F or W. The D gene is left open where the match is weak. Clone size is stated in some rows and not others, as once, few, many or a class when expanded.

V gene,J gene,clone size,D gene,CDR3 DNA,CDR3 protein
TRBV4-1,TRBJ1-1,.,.,TGCGCCAGCAGCCAACTGGCAGGGACTTCCGAAGCTTTCTTT,CASSQLAGTSEAFF
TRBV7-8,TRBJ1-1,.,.,TGTGCCAGCATCACGGACACTGAAGCTTTCTTT,CASITDTEAFF
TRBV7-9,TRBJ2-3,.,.,TGTGCCAGCAGCTCCGGGTGGGGGCAAGATACGCAGTATTTT,CASSSGWGQDTQYF
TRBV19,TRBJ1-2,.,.,TGTGCCAGTAGTATTCGGGGGGCACCCGTAGGCTACACCTTC,CASSIRGAPVGYTF
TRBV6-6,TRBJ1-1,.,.,TGTGCCAGCAGTTTAGCAGCGAACACTGAAGCTTTCTTT,CASSLAANTEAFF
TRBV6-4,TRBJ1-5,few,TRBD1,TGTGCCAGCAGCGAAGGGACAGGGAGTCAGCCCCAGCATTTT,CASSEGTGSQPQHF
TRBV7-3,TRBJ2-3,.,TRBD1,TGTGCCAGCAGCTCATCAGGGGGCAAACACGATACGCAGTATTTT,CASSSSGGKHDTQYF
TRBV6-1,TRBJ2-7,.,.,TGTGCCAGCAGTGAAGCCCCCAGGTACGAGCAGTACTTC,CASSEAPRYEQYF
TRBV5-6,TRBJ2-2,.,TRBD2,TGTGCCAGCAGCTTGGAGGTAGCGGGGGGAATCACCGGGGAGCTGTTTTTT,CASSLEVAGGITGELFF
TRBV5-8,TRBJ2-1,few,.,TGTGCCGGGGAGCCGGAGGTCCTTTACAATGAGCAGTTCTTC,CAGEPEVLYNEQFF
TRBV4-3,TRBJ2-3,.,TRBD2,TGCGCCAGCAGCCAAGGACTAGCGGGGGCAGATACGCAGTATTTT,CASSQGLAGADTQYF
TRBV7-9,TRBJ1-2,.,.,TGTTCCAGCAATCGGGGAGGTTCTTATGGCTACACCTTC,CSSNRGGSYGYTF
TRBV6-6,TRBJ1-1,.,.,TGTGCCAGCAGTTACTCAGCGGGGAACACTGAAGCTTTCTTT,CASSYSAGNTEAFF
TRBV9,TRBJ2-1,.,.,TGTGCCAGCAGCCCCCGGGTGAACTACAATGAGCAGTTCTTC,CASSPRVNYNEQFF
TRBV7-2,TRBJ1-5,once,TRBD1,TGTGCCAGCAGCCGCGGGACAGCCTATCAGCCCCGGCATTTT,CASSRGTAYQPRHF
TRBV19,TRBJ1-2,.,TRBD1,TGTGCCAGTAGTAGGGACAGCTATCCCGCTAACTATGGCTACACCTTC,CASSRDSYPANYGYTF
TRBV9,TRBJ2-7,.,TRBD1,TGTGCCAGCAGCGTAGGGAGGACAGGGGTCTTCTACGAGCAGTACTTC,CASSVGRTGVFYEQYF
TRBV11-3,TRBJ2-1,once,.,TGTGCCAGCAGCTCGGTGTACAATGAGCAGTTCTTC,CASSSVYNEQFF
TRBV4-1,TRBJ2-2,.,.,TGCGCCAGCAGCCAAGATAAGGGACTTTTCACCGGGGAGCTGTTTTTT,CASSQDKGLFTGELFF
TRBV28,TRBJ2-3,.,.,TGTGTCAGCACAAAGACACAGGGAGTGACAGATACGCAGTATTTT,CVSTKTQGVTDTQYF
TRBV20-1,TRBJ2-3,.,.,TGCAGTGCTAGATCAGGGGATACGCAGTATTTT,CSARSGDTQYF
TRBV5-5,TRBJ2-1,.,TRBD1,TGTGCCAGCAGCCACCGGACAGGGGACAATGAGCAGTTCTTC,CASSHRTGDNEQFF
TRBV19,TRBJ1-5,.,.,TGTGCCAGTAGTAACGGGCAGCCCCAGCATTTT,CASSNGQPQHF
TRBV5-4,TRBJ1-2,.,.,TGTGCCAGCAGTTCTTGGACTGAGAATAACTATGGCTACACCTTC,CASSSWTENNYGYTF
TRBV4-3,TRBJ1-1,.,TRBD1,TGCGCCAGCAGCCAAGACCCAGGGGGAAACACTGAAGCTTTCTTT,CASSQDPGGNTEAFF
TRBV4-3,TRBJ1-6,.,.,TGCGCCAGCAGCCAATCCGACAGACTTGATCCCCTCCACTTT,CASSQSDRLDPLHF
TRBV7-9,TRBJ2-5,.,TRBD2,TGTGCCAGCAGCTTACTAGCGGGGGGCCAAGAGACCCAGTACTTC,CASSLLAGGQETQYF
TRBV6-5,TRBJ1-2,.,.,TGTGCCAGCAGTCCGCCAGGTTTCGGCTACACCTTC,CASSPPGFGYTF
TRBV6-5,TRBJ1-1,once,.,TGTGCCACACGACGGACAGCCTTGAACACTGAAGCTTTCTTT,CATRRTALNTEAFF
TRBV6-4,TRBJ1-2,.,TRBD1,TGTGCCAGCAGTCCGGGACAGCAAAACTATGGCTACACCTTC,CASSPGQQNYGYTF
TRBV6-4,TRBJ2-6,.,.,TGTGCCAGCAGTGACTCGGGGAGTTCTGGGGCCAACGTCCTGACTTTC,CASSDSGSSGANVLTF
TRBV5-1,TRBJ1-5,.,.,TGCGCCAGCAGCTTGGAAGGGGTGAATCAGCCCCAGCATTTT,CASSLEGVNQPQHF
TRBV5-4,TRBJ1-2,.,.,TGTGCCAGCAGGGGAGGGACCGAAGAACCCCCTGCCTTC,CASRGGTEEPPAF
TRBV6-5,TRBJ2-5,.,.,TGTGCCAGCAGTTACGGGTCTAGCCGAGGAGAGACCCAGTACTTC,CASSYGSSRGETQYF
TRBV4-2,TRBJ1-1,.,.,TGTGCCAGCAGCCAAGACCGCGAAGTGAATCTCTCCCCAAAAGCTGAAGCTTTCTTT,CASSQDREVNLSPKAEAFF
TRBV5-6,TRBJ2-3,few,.,TGTGCCAGCAGCTTGTATCCTAGTCCTAGCACAGATACGCAGTATTTT,CASSLYPSPSTDTQYF
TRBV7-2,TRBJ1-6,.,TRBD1,TGTGCCAGCAGCTCCGGACAGGGCGGAAATTCACCCCTCCACTTT,CASSSGQGGNSPLHF
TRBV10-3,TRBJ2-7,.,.,TGTGCCAACGGACAGAGACCCTACGAGCAGTACTTC,CANGQRPYEQYF
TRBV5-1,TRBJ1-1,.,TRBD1,TGCGCCAGCCAATACAGGGGGAATATGAACACTGAAGCTTTCTTT,CASQYRGNMNTEAFF
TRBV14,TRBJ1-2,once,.,TGTGCCAGCAGCGAAGGGCAGAACTATGGCTACACCTTC,CASSEGQNYGYTF
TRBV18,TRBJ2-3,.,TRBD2,TGTGCCAGCTCTCCCGGGACTAGCGGGAGCTCAGATACGCAGTATTTT,CASSPGTSGSSDTQYF
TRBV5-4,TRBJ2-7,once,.,TGTGCCAGCAGCGTGGACACGTCCTACGAGCAGTACTTC,CASSVDTSYEQYF
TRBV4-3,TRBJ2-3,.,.,TGCGCCAGCAGCCAAGAGGAGGGGGCGGGCACAGATACGCAGTATTTT,CASSQEEGAGTDTQYF